Each of the 20 T cell receptor beta chains below was sequenced from the same sample in a study of chemoradiotherapy in HPV16-positive cancers. Profiling relied on immunoSEQ multiplex PCR, and the TCRdb table lists in-frame clones only, not all of them. The table lists roughly 34,000 clones, approximately 86% of them singletons, with 2.1% in the top ten. Specimen: blood, collected from a patient who underwent chemoradiotherapy. The receptor set was obtained from a human donor with HPV-associated anogenital cancer.

V usage is TRBV4-3 and J usage is TRBJ1-4; 10 bases fit TRBD1. There are 15 residues in the CDR3. With 2 bases clipped from V and 7 bases from J, the junction kept 4 bases outside the gene matches. CDR1 and CDR2 (germline): LGHNA, YSLEER. CDR3 loop: CASSQYDRGPEKLFF. The CDR3 region has the DNA TGCGCCAGCAGCCAATATGACAGGGGGCCTGAAAAACTGTTTTTT.

The gene calls are TRBV18 and TRBJ1-6, with a weak D call TRBD1 (6 bases). The germline V gene has CDR1 KGHSH and CDR2 LQKENI. This CDR3 is built from 18 residues. With 2 bases removed from V and 7 bases from J, the gap between germline ends came to 21 bases. Here the CDR3 DNA reads TGTGCCAGCTCACCAAGGATGTTGGGGGGGGCCGGGAATTCACCCCTCCACTTT. Translated, it gives CASSPRMLGGAGNSPLHF. Full variable domain (missing parts from reference TRBV18 and TRBJ1-6): NAGVMQNPRHLVRRRGQEARLRCSPMKGHSHVYWYRQLPEEGLKFMVYLQKENIIDESGMPKERFSAEFPKEGPSILRIQQVVRGDSAAYFCASSPRMLGGAGNSPLHFGNGTRLTVT.

The rearrangement joins TRBV7-9 to TRBJ2-7; D remains unclear. The CDR3 is 14 residues long. The V gene's germline CDR1 is SEHNR and CDR2 FQNEAQ (reference sequence). V lost 4 bases and J lost 4, with 14 bases in between. This CDR3 reads CASSSHGQDYEQYF. Here the CDR3 DNA reads TGTGCCAGCAGCTCTCATGGGCAGGATTACGAGCAGTACTTC.

The chain uses TRBV27 and TRBJ2-2; D is unclear. Trimming took 4 bases from V and 2 from J, leaving 2 bases between them. Germline V gives CDR1 MNHEY, CDR2 SMNVEV (reference sequence). CDR3 length: 12 amino acids. The CDR3 loop is CASSYNTGELFF. The CDR3 nucleotides read TGTGCCAGCAGTTATAACACCGGGGAGCTGTTTTTT.

J is TRBJ1-6 and V is TRBV7-2; TRBD1 matches 7 bases. Looked up from germline, CDR1 is SGHTA and CDR2 is FQGNSA. This CDR3 is 16 amino acids long. The V and J ends lost 1 base and 9 bases, in that order; junction bases with no gene match: 9. This CDR3 reads CASSLGQGDMGSPLHF. The DNA for the CDR3 is TGTGCCAGCAGCTTAGGACAGGGTGATATGGGTTCACCCCTCCACTTT.

The rearrangement uses TRBV7-9 and TRBJ2-7; D perhaps matches TRBD1 (6 bases). CDR1 and CDR2 from the germline V gene are SEHNR and FQNEAQ (reference sequence). CDR3 length: 16 residues. V was shortened by 0 bases and J by 0 bases, with 12 bases between the two germline ends. The CDR3 nucleotides read TGTGCCAGCAGCTTAGCCCCGGGACATAGCTCCTACGAGCAGTACTTC. Translated: CASSLAPGHSSYEQYF. The entire variable domain, with the rest obtained from reference TRBV7-9 and TRBJ2-7, is as follows: DTGVSQNPRHKITKRGQNVTFRCDPISEHNRLYWYRQTLGQGPEFLTYFQNEAQLEKSRLLSDRFSAERPKGSFSTLEIQRTEQGDSAMYLCASSLAPGHSSYEQYFGPGTRLTVT.

The V and J genes are TRBV5-4 and TRBJ2-2; D may be TRBD2 (6 bases). CDR1 is SGHNT and CDR2 is YYREEE in the germline V gene (reference sequence). There are 13 residues in the CDR3. V lost 6 bases and J lost 1, with 7 bases in between. The CDR3 region is CASIGGNTGELFF. In nucleotides, the CDR3 is TGTGCCAGCATCGGGGGGAACACCGGGGAGCTGTTTTTT. Drawing the rest from reference TRBV5-4 and TRBJ2-2, the complete variable domain is ETGVTQSPTHLIKTRGQQVTLRCSSQSGHNTVSWYQQALGQGPQFIFQYYREEENGRGNFPPRFSGLQFPNYSSELNVNALELDDSALYLCASIGGNTGELFFGEGSRLTVL.

The V call is TRBV7-9, the J call TRBJ2-7; 8 bases fit TRBD1. This CDR3 has 15 residues. Losses at the gene ends were 5 bases for V and 5 bases for J; bases not matched to a gene: 11. Per germline, CDR1 SEHNR and CDR2 FQNEAQ (reference sequence). The CDR3: CASSPKDRASHEQYF. Written as DNA, the CDR3 is TGTGCCAGCAGCCCCAAGGACAGGGCTTCCCACGAGCAGTACTTC.

The rearrangement uses TRBV19 and TRBJ2-3; D is unclear. Germline V gives CDR1 LNHDA, CDR2 SQIVND (reference sequence). This CDR3 has 13 amino acids. Between the trimmed V and J ends, which lost 6 bases and 5 bases, there was a span of 12 bases. DNA of the CDR3: TGTGCCAGTAGCCAAACCAACGAAGATACGCAGTATTTT. Translated: CASSQTNEDTQYF.

The chain has TRBV7-9 and TRBJ1-4; 7 bases match TRBD1. The CDR3 extends over 12 amino acids. With 10 bases clipped from V and 4 bases from J, the junction kept 3 bases outside the gene matches. CDR1 SEHNR and CDR2 FQNEAQ come from the germline V gene (reference sequence). The CDR3: CATAGGNEKLFF. The CDR3 DNA sequence: TGTGCCACCGCAGGGGGTAATGAAAAACTGTTTTTT.

V usage is TRBV6-5 and J usage is TRBJ1-2; perhaps TRBD1 as D (6 bases). CDR1 is MNHEY and CDR2 is SVGAGI in the germline V gene. V gave up 5 bases and J gave up 2 bases, with 9 bases separating them. CDR3 size: 13 residues. CDR3 DNA: TGTGCCAGCAGTCGAGGGGGAAACTATGGCTACACCTTC. It codes for CASSRGGNYGYTF.

The J gene is TRBJ1-1, the V gene TRBV6-4; the D gene is possibly TRBD1 (5 bases). The germline CDR1 and CDR2 sequences are MRHNA and SNTAGT. This CDR3 contains 14 residues. V was trimmed by 5 bases and J by 5 bases, leaving 15 bases between them. CDR3 residues: CASSPGSLGTEAFF. The CDR3 bases are TGTGCCAGCAGTCCAGGGTCGCTGGGGACTGAAGCTTTCTTT.

The sample holds one count of this clone. The chain carries TRBV10-3 and TRBJ1-2; D is unclear. Between the trimmed V and J ends, which lost 0 bases and 4 bases, there was a span of 12 bases. Germline V gene lookup returns CDR1 ENHRY and CDR2 SYGVKD. This CDR3 has 15 residues. The DNA of the CDR3 is TGTGCCATCAGTGAGTCGATAGGAGGCGGCTATGGCTACACCTTC. Residues: CAISESIGGGYGYTF.

V is TRBV11-2 and J is TRBJ2-3; D is possibly TRBD2 (6 bases). Trimming removed 6 bases from V and 2 bases from J, with 18 bases in between. The CDR3 is 16 residues long. Looked up from germline, CDR1 is SGHAT and CDR2 is FQNNGV. CDR3 sequence (DNA): TGTGCCAGCAGAATTGGGCGGGGCGGAGCCACAGATACGCAGTATTTT. Translating gives CASRIGRGGATDTQYF.

CDR3 residues: CASSYSRRNTEAFF. The CDR3 region has the DNA TGTGCCAGCAGTTACTCGCGGAGGAACACTGAAGCTTTCTTT. The chain recombines TRBV6-5 with TRBJ1-1; no clear D gene. CDR1 is MNHEY, CDR2 SVGAGI, per germline. The CDR3 extends over 14 amino acids. V gave up 0 bases and J gave up 1 base, with 6 bases separating them.

The V gene is TRBV29-1, the J gene TRBJ1-2, with a weak D call TRBD1 (6 bases). V lost 6 bases and J 4 bases, leaving 6 bases between the germline ends. The CDR3 extends over 10 amino acids. The germline CDR1 and CDR2 sequences are SQVTM and ANQGSEA. CDR3 region: CSVDSYGYTF. The CDR3 DNA reads as TGCAGCGTGGACAGCTATGGCTACACCTTC.

This clone was seen more than once but under ten times. The V call is TRBV7-8, the J call TRBJ2-3; D call uncertain. The V end was cut by 1 base, the J end by 1 base, with 12 bases between. The CDR3 runs 16 residues. From germline, CDR1 is SGHVS and CDR2 FQNEAQ. In DNA, the CDR3 is TGTGCCAGCAGCTTAGGTCCCTCCCCCGGCACAGATACGCAGTATTTT. Residues: CASSLGPSPGTDTQYF.

The chain carries TRBV6-5 and TRBJ1-1; a possible D gene is TRBD1 (5 bases). The V gene lost 5 bases and the J gene lost 0 bases, with 13 bases spanning the gap. There are 15 residues in the CDR3. Per germline, CDR1 MNHEY and CDR2 SVGAGI. In nucleotides, the CDR3 is TGTGCCAGCAGTCTCGACAGCTTCATGAACACTGAAGCTTTCTTT. Protein product: CASSLDSFMNTEAFF.

This chain links TRBV7-6 with TRBJ2-2; D unresolved. The CDR3 is 15 residues long. The V and J ends lost 1 base and 5 bases respectively, with 11 bases between them. Germline lookup yields CDR1 SGHVS and CDR2 FNYEAQ. CDR3 amino acids: CASSLGSARTGELFF. The DNA for the CDR3 is TGTGCCAGCAGCTTAGGTTCGGCTAGGACCGGGGAGCTGTTTTTT. Drawing the rest from reference TRBV7-6 and TRBJ2-2, the complete variable domain is GAGVSQSPRYKVTKRGQDVALRCDPISGHVSLYWYRQALGQGPEFLTYFNYEAQQDKSGLPNDRFSAERPEGSISTLTIQRTEQRDSAMYRCASSLGSARTGELFFGEGSRLTVL.

V and J are TRBV4-1 and TRBJ1-2, with a weak D call TRBD1 (6 bases). V was clipped by 0 bases and J by 6 bases, with 17 bases between them. The CDR3 has 16 amino acids. Per germline, CDR1 MGHRA and CDR2 YSYEKL. CDR3 region: CASSQDEAIQGNGYTF. In DNA, the CDR3 is TGCGCCAGCAGCCAAGATGAAGCGATTCAGGGGAATGGCTACACCTTC.